These 18 T cell receptor beta chains originate from one sample sequenced in a study of blood T cell repertoires in COVID-19. The repertoire was sequenced with immunoSEQ multiplex PCR; TCRdb's copy has only in-frame clones and lacks some. In the table there are 98,000 or so clones, about 90% of which are singletons. The specimen was peripheral blood. These TCRs come from a human donor in a cohort sampled during active COVID-19.

In this sample, this clone turned up a few times. The rearrangement links TRBV29-1 to TRBJ2-5, with 7 bases that match TRBD1. The CDR3 totals 14 residues. The germline gives CDR1 SQVTM, CDR2 ANQGSEA. Losses at the gene ends were 7 bases for V and 5 bases for J; bases not matched to a gene: 13. The DNA of the CDR3 is TGCAGCGCCTTCCGACAGGGTGGCGTGGAGACCCAGTACTTC. It encodes CSAFRQGGVETQYF.

J is TRBJ1-1 and V is TRBV15, with 9 bases aligning to TRBD1. V shed 0 bases and J 1 base; nucleotides not matched to a gene: 12. The CDR3 has 19 amino acids. Germline CDR1 is LNHNV and CDR2 is YYDKDF (reference sequence). The CDR3 sequence is CATSRDRLGLGQGNTEAFF. The CDR3 DNA reads as TGTGCCACCAGCAGAGATCGGTTGGGACTGGGACAGGGGAACACTGAAGCTTTCTTT.

The chain combines TRBV6-4 with TRBJ1-2, with D uncertain. The CDR3 length is 13 residues. V was clipped by 3 bases and J by 8 bases, with 13 bases between them. Per the germline V gene, CDR1 is MRHNA and CDR2 is SNTAGT. The CDR3 DNA follows: TGTGCCAGCAGTGAATCCGGGGTGGAGGGCTACACCTTC. It specifies CASSESGVEGYTF.

This clone appeared once. CDR3 bases: TGTGCCAGCAGCCACGGTAACCCCAATCAGCCCCAGCATTTT. Protein product: CASSHGNPNQPQHF. The chain joins TRBV3-1 (or the pseudogene TRBV3-2) to TRBJ1-5; D unresolved. CDR1 is LGHDT, CDR2 YNNKEL, per germline (reference sequence). Trimming stripped 3 bases from V and 3 bases from J, with 9 bases between. The CDR3 has 14 residues.

This chain joins TRBV5-4 and TRBJ1-2; tentative D call: TRBD1 (5 bases). The V end was cut by 6 bases, the J end by 3 bases, with 12 bases between. The CDR3 runs 13 residues. The V gene's germline CDR1 is SGHNT and CDR2 YYREEE (reference sequence). The CDR3 DNA reads as TGTGCCAGCACCGTAAAACAGGACTATGGCTACACCTTC. It translates to CASTVKQDYGYTF.

The V gene is TRBV3-1 (or the pseudogene TRBV3-2), the J gene TRBJ2-5, with 10 positions matching TRBD2. The germline CDR1 and CDR2 sequences are LGHDT and YNNKEL (reference sequence). The V and J ends lost 8 bases and 4 bases, in that order; junction bases with no gene match: 10. The CDR3 is made up of 15 amino acids. CDR3 sequence reads: CASGPWTSGTETQYF. As DNA, the CDR3 is TGTGCCAGCGGCCCCTGGACTAGCGGCACAGAGACCCAGTACTTC.

The chain employs TRBV27 and TRBJ2-3; 9 nucleotides align to TRBD2. V shed 3 bases and J 4 bases; nucleotides not matched to a gene: 8. Germline assignment: CDR1 MNHEY and CDR2 SMNVEV (reference sequence). This CDR3 comprises 16 residues. In DNA form, the CDR3 reads TGTGCCAGCAGTTTTAGGGGACTAGCTTCCCCAGATACGCAGTATTTT. This translates into CASSFRGLASPDTQYF.

The chain links TRBV25-1 to TRBJ2-5; 8 bases fit TRBD1. Trimming removed 8 bases from V and 3 bases from J; junction bases left unmatched: 5. The length of the CDR3 is 13 residues. Germline-derived CDR1 and CDR2 are MGHDK and SYGVNS. CDR3: CASRSTGEETQYF. CDR3 sequence (DNA): TGTGCCAGCCGTTCGACAGGGGAAGAGACCCAGTACTTC.

CDR3 region: CASSRLEAGDTGELFF. The CDR3 coding sequence is TGCGCCAGCAGCCGCCTAGAGGCGGGGGACACCGGGGAGCTGTTTTTT. The chain uses TRBV4-1 and TRBJ2-2, with TRBD2 matching over 7 bases. The junction had 8 bases not matched to a gene; V was cut back by 4 bases and J by 3 bases. The CDR3 is 16 residues long. Germline loops: CDR1 MGHRA, CDR2 YSYEKL.

This chain connects TRBV9 to TRBJ1-2; D remains unclear. The CDR3 totals 13 residues. V dropped 0 bases and J dropped 4 bases, with 7 bases sitting between them. The V gene's germline CDR1 is SGDLS and CDR2 YYNGEE. CDR3 region: CASSVDASYGYTF. The DNA of the CDR3 is TGTGCCAGCAGCGTAGACGCGAGCTATGGCTACACCTTC.

The table lists this clone with a count of one. V usage is TRBV6-5 and J usage is TRBJ1-2, with 7 bases identical to TRBD1. Germline values: CDR1 MNHEY, CDR2 SVGAGI. V shed 8 bases and J 3 bases; nucleotides not matched to a gene: 9. This CDR3 is built from 14 residues. CDR3 sequence (DNA): TGTGCCAGCTCTTTGGCAGGGGGTGACTATGGCTACACCTTC. Protein: CASSLAGGDYGYTF.

The CDR3 reads CATSGQGDTEAFF. In DNA, the CDR3 is TGCGCCACTTCGGGACAGGGAGACACTGAAGCTTTCTTT. The chain uses TRBV10-2 and TRBJ1-1, with TRBD1 matching over 9 bases. J gave up 3 bases and V 10 bases, and 6 bases lay outside the gene matches. This CDR3 contains 13 residues. The germline CDR1 and CDR2 sequences are WSHSY and SAAADI.

As DNA, the CDR3 is TGTGCCAGCAATTATGAAAGGACAGGTGCAACTAATGAAAAACTGTTTTTT. It yields the protein CASNYERTGATNEKLFF. The chain employs TRBV28 and TRBJ1-4, with TRBD1 identical over 7 bases. The V gene's germline CDR1 is MDHEN and CDR2 SYDVKM. This CDR3 is built from 17 residues. The trim removed 7 bases at V and 0 bases at J, leaving 11 bases unmatched.

In its sample, this clone was seen a few times. V gene TRBV5-1 combines with J gene TRBJ1-2, with no clear D. V was shortened by 1 base and J by 6 bases, with 10 bases between the two germline ends. Germline CDR1 SGHRS, CDR2 YFSETQ. The CDR3 sequence is 13 residues long. The CDR3 DNA is TGCGCCAGCAGCTTGAACAGTTTCGATGGCTACACCTTC. Amino acids: CASSLNSFDGYTF. Looking up the rest from reference TRBV5-1 and TRBJ1-2 gives the full variable domain: KAGVTQTPRYLIKTRGQQVTLSCSPISGHRSVSWYQQTPGQGLQFLFEYFSETQRNKGNFPGRFSGRQFSNSRSEMNVSTLELGDSALYLCASSLNSFDGYTFGSGTRLTVV.

This clone occurred a few times. The V call is TRBV27, the J call TRBJ1-4; the match to TRBD1 covers 12 bases. The germline gives CDR1 MNHEY, CDR2 SMNVEV (reference sequence). Trimming cost V 3 bases and J 7 bases; bases outside gene matches: 12. The CDR3 sequence is 18 residues long. The CDR3 DNA reads as TGTGCCAGCAGTTTCGCTCCCGGGACAGGGGGCCGGAGTGAAAAACTGTTTTTT. The encoded protein is CASSFAPGTGGRSEKLFF.

The CDR3 DNA sequence: TGCGCCAGCAGCCAAGATACCCCTCGCGGCCTAGCGGGAGGGACGCGGCGCGAGCAGTACTTC. This gives the protein CASSQDTPRGLAGGTRREQYF. The rearrangement joins TRBV4-1 to TRBJ2-7, with 12 positions matching TRBD2. V was pared by 0 bases and J by 6 bases, with 21 bases of the junction left unmatched. Germline CDR1 MGHRA, CDR2 YSYEKL. CDR3 length: 21 amino acids.

This chain uses TRBV20-1 with TRBJ2-1; tentatively, D is TRBD1 (6 bases). The CDR3 runs 11 residues. Germline values: CDR1 DFQATT, CDR2 SNEGSKA (reference sequence). V was shortened by 3 bases and J by 15 bases, with 15 bases between the two germline ends. The DNA of the CDR3 is TGCAGTGCTAGCCGACAGGTAGAAAGGTTCTTC. Protein sequence: CSASRQVERFF.

The chain recombines TRBV7-9 with TRBJ2-7; TRBD2 matches 10 bases. The CDR3 is 13 amino acids. The germline V gene has CDR1 SEHNR and CDR2 FQNEAQ (reference sequence). V trimming: 5 bases; J trimming: 5 bases; junction bases outside the gene matches: 3. This CDR3 is CASSKRGGDEQYF. The CDR3 region has the DNA TGTGCCAGCAGCAAGCGGGGGGGCGACGAGCAGTACTTC.